The clone carrying this TCR beta chain was counted once. This entry belongs to a study of blood T cell repertoires in COVID-19. Study-wide context: Both acute and convalescent COVID-19 samples were obtained from the United States, Italy and Spain. The cDNA or gDNA used as material had been derived from T cells, B-cell-depleted T cells, or PBMCs.

Measured with immunoSEQ multiplex PCR; TCRdb has only the in-frame clones, and not every one. Of some 180,000 clones in the sample, 85% to 90% were seen once. Sequencing was done on a sample of peripheral blood. This receptor was identified in a man between 65 and 85 years old with active or convalescent COVID-19.

The CDR3 DNA reads TGTGCCAGCTCATCCTGGACAGCGGCGGGCTCTGGAAACACCATATATTTT. Protein product: CASSSWTAAGSGNTIYF. The chain links TRBV18 to TRBJ1-3, with D maybe TRBD1 (6 bases). V lost 5 bases and J lost 0, with 17 bases in between. The CDR3 sequence is 17 residues long. The germline V gene encodes CDR1 KGHSH and CDR2 LQKENI.